Shown below are 17 T cell receptor beta chains from a single sample sequenced in a study of cytomegalovirus exposure and HLA in healthy donors. Both 60 Vbeta primers and 13 Jbeta primers went into the PCR. Some clones are missing from TCRdb's copy, which holds only in-frame ones; the method was immunoSEQ multiplex PCR. The table lists about 82,000 clones, around 70% of them singletons. The sequencing sample was made of PBMCs. The receptors originated from a woman aged 45-65 years in good health and CMV-seropositive.

V is TRBV19 and J is TRBJ1-5, with D possibly matching TRBD1 (6 bases). Germline assignment: CDR1 LNHDA and CDR2 SQIVND (reference sequence). The V gene lost 6 bases and the J gene lost 8 bases, with 17 bases spanning the gap. The CDR3 sequence is 14 residues long. The CDR3 loop is CASSPGHRLEPQHF. The CDR3 nucleotides are TGTGCCAGTAGCCCGGGACACCGGCTGGAGCCCCAGCATTTT.

The rearrangement joins TRBV2 to TRBJ2-1; possibly TRBD1 for D (5 bases). V was cut by 7 bases and J by 11 bases, with 15 bases left in between. Per germline, CDR1 SNHLY and CDR2 FYNNEI. There are 12 residues in the CDR3. This chain's CDR3 is CASKGRQSQQFF. The CDR3 DNA reads TGTGCCAGCAAGGGAAGACAGTCGCAGCAGTTCTTC.

This clone appeared a single time. The V gene is TRBV6-6, the J gene TRBJ2-2; 9 bases map to TRBD1. CDR1 is MNHNY, CDR2 SVGAGI, per germline (reference sequence). V dropped 6 bases and J dropped 0; count of bases not matched to a gene: 2. There are 15 residues in the CDR3. The CDR3, as DNA: TGTGCCAGCAGGGGGGACAGGGCGAACACCGGGGAGCTGTTTTTT. Translated, it gives CASRGDRANTGELFF.

V usage is TRBV28 and J usage is TRBJ2-7; no reliable D call. CDR3 length: 12 residues. Trimming stripped 4 bases from V and 4 bases from J, with 8 bases between. CDR1 and CDR2 (germline): MDHEN, SYDVKM. CDR3 in amino acids: CASSSPAYEQYF. The CDR3, as DNA: TGTGCCAGCAGTTCCCCAGCGTACGAGCAGTACTTC.

The chain uses TRBV7-6 and TRBJ2-2; a weak D match, TRBD2 (6 bases). The CDR3 length is 15 residues. V dropped 0 bases and J dropped 1 base, with 6 bases sitting between them. The germline CDR1 and CDR2 sequences are SGHVS and FNYEAQ. CDR3 sequence: CASSLAGGNTGELFF. The CDR3 nucleotides are TGTGCCAGCAGCTTAGCGGGAGGGAACACCGGGGAGCTGTTTTTT.

This chain uses TRBV5-4 with TRBJ2-5; possible D gene TRBD2, 5 bases. V was cut by 4 bases and J by 2 bases, with 9 bases left in between. CDR1 and CDR2 from the germline V gene are SGHNT and YYREEE (reference sequence). The CDR3 runs to 13 residues. For the CDR3, the DNA is TGTGCCAGCAGCCTCGGGAAGCAAGAGACCCAGTACTTC. Its protein is CASSLGKQETQYF.

The chain is built from TRBV15 and TRBJ2-1, with 7 nucleotides matching TRBD1. V was clipped by 5 bases and J by 15 bases; unmatched bases: 13. The CDR3 runs to 13 residues. Germline CDR1 reads LNHNV; CDR2 reads YYDKDF (reference sequence). CDR3 bases: TGTGCCACCAGCCAGAGACAGGGTGGCGGCGTGTTCTTC. Translating it yields CATSQRQGGGVFF.

The rearrangement joins TRBV5-1 to TRBJ2-5, with 9 bases aligning to TRBD1. The CDR3 consists of 15 residues. CDR1 is SGHRS and CDR2 is YFSETQ in the germline V gene. J lost 5 bases, V lost 0 bases, and 5 bases had no gene match. CDR3 region: CASSLAGTGLETQYF. Written as DNA, the CDR3 is TGCGCCAGCAGCTTGGCCGGGACAGGGCTGGAGACCCAGTACTTC.

The chain is built from TRBV9 and TRBJ2-5; a weak D match, TRBD2 (6 bases). There are 16 residues in the CDR3. The germline V and J ends were trimmed by 6 bases and 5 bases, with 23 bases remaining between them. Germline V CDR1 and CDR2: SGDLS, YYNGEE. This CDR3 reads CASNTGGTGAGETQYF. CDR3 sequence (DNA): TGTGCCAGCAACACCGGTGGGACTGGCGCTGGGGAGACCCAGTACTTC.

The V gene is TRBV30, the J gene TRBJ2-1, with a possible D match to TRBD1 (6 bases). V dropped 0 bases and J dropped 1 base, with 16 bases sitting between them. The CDR3 totals 17 residues. Germline lookup yields CDR1 GTSNPN and CDR2 SVGIG (reference sequence). CDR3 in amino acids: CAWSVEAGTWSYNEQFF. CDR3 bases: TGTGCCTGGAGTGTGGAGGCCGGGACATGGTCCTACAATGAGCAGTTCTTC.

The chain joins TRBV28 to TRBJ2-5; TRBD2 matches 10 bases. This CDR3 comprises 15 residues. Germline V CDR1 and CDR2: MDHEN, SYDVKM. V was pared by 5 bases and J by 5 bases, with 8 bases of the junction left unmatched. In DNA form, the CDR3 reads TGTGCCAGCAGTGTCGCTAGCGGGAGATTGGAGACCCAGTACTTC. The encoded protein is CASSVASGRLETQYF.

The rearrangement uses TRBV19 and TRBJ2-5, with D possibly matching TRBD1 (5 bases). V lost 3 bases, J lost 5 bases, and 22 bases lay in between. The CDR3 loop spans 17 amino acids. Germline assignment: CDR1 LNHDA and CDR2 SQIVND (reference sequence). The CDR3 DNA reads TGTGCCAGTAGTATGTTTAGAGACAGATGGGGCCGCGAGACCCAGTACTTC. Translated: CASSMFRDRWGRETQYF. Full variable domain (missing parts from reference TRBV19 and TRBJ2-5): DGGITQSPKYLFRKEGQNVTLSCEQNLNHDAMYWYRQDPGQGLRLIYYSQIVNDFQKGDIAEGYSVSREKKESFPLTVTSAQKNPTAFYLCASSMFRDRWGRETQYFGPGTRLLVL.

V and J are TRBV10-1 and TRBJ2-7, with TRBD1 as a possible D gene (6 bases). Germline loops: CDR1 WNHNN, CDR2 SYGVQD (reference sequence). The CDR3 runs to 14 residues. V was trimmed by 6 bases and J by 2 bases, leaving 14 bases between them. The CDR3 DNA follows: TGCGCCAGCAGGGAGACAGGCCGAACCTACGAGCAGTACTTC. Translating gives CASRETGRTYEQYF.

The rearrangement joins TRBV30 to TRBJ2-3, with 7 bases aligning to TRBD2. The CDR3 totals 13 residues. The germline V gene encodes CDR1 GTSNPN and CDR2 SVGIG (reference sequence). Unmatched junction bases numbered 6, after V lost 3 bases and J lost 6 bases. CDR3 DNA: TGTGCCTGGAGGTCTGGGACTACGGATACGCAGTATTTT. Protein sequence: CAWRSGTTDTQYF. The whole variable domain, filled in from reference TRBV30 and TRBJ2-3, reads SQTIHQWPATLVQPVGSPLSLECTVEGTSNPNLYWYRQAAGRGLQLLFYSVGIGQISSEVPQNLSASRPQDRQFILSSKKLLLSDSGFYLCAWRSGTTDTQYFGPGTRLTVL.

The chain combines TRBV4-2 with TRBJ1-1, with a weak D call TRBD1 (6 bases). The germline V gene has CDR1 LGHNA and CDR2 YNFKEQ. CDR3 length: 16 amino acids. The V end lost 1 base, the J end lost 4 bases, and 16 bases lay between the germline ends. The chain's CDR3 is CASSQGNRAWGTEAFF. DNA of the CDR3: TGTGCCAGCAGCCAAGGTAACAGGGCGTGGGGCACTGAAGCTTTCTTT.

CDR3 DNA: TGTGCCAGCAGCCGCCTGACTAGCGGGAACAAAGAGACCCAGTACTTC. Its protein product is CASSRLTSGNKETQYF. This chain joins TRBV12-1 and TRBJ2-5; the table calls TRBD2, which could not be checked here. TRBV12-1 is a recognized pseudogene. The length of the CDR3 is 16 residues.

This clone was detected only once. The germline gene is not matched at one end of the junction; a read error may be the cause. The chain carries TRBV7-7 and TRBJ2-1; TRBD2 matches at 8 bases. The CDR3 spans 14 residues. Per the germline V gene, CDR1 is SSHAT and CDR2 is FNYEAQ (reference sequence). CDR3 amino acids: CASSLSGSHNEQFF. The CDR3 DNA is TGTGCTAGCAGCTTAAGCGGGAGCCACAATGAGCAGTTCTTC. Complete variable domain (other parts from reference TRBV7-7 and TRBJ2-1): GAGVSQSPRYKVTKRGQDVTLRCDPISSHATLYWYQQALGQGPEFLTYFNYEAQPDKSGLPSDRFSAERPEGSISTLTIQRTEQRDSAMYRCASSLSGSHNEQFFGPGTRLTVL.